This passage covers 23 T cell receptor beta chains from one sample sequenced in a study of cytomegalovirus exposure and HLA in healthy donors. Only in-frame clones appear in the TCRdb table, and some are missing; sequencing was by immunoSEQ multiplex PCR. The sample lists 220,000 or so clones; 75% to 90% were seen once. The sequenced sample consisted of PBMCs. These receptors all stem from a woman younger than 30 in good health and CMV-seronegative.

This clone was detected a few times. The V gene is TRBV6-1, the J gene TRBJ1-5; D is undetermined. V was trimmed by 5 bases and J by 9 bases, leaving 14 bases between them. This CDR3 spans 13 amino acids. Germline V CDR1 and CDR2: MNHNS, SASEGT. The CDR3 coding sequence is TGTGCCAGCAGTTTGGGATATGATCGGCCCCAGCATTTT. Encoded protein: CASSLGYDRPQHF.

The V gene is TRBV6-1, the J gene TRBJ2-6; D is unresolved. The CDR3 has 12 amino acids. From germline, CDR1 is MNHNS and CDR2 SASEGT. V lost 10 bases and J 4 bases, leaving 8 bases between the germline ends. As DNA, the CDR3 is TGTGCCACCAATGGCGGGGCCAACGTCCTGACTTTC. This encodes CATNGGANVLTF.

CDR3 bases: TGTGCCAGCAGCATCAGGAACACCGGGGAGCTGTTTTTT. Residues: CASSIRNTGELFF. V gene TRBV9 combines with J gene TRBJ2-2; D call uncertain. Germline assignment: CDR1 SGDLS and CDR2 YYNGEE. The length of the CDR3 is 13 residues. Trimming stripped 4 bases from V and 1 base from J, with 5 bases between.

V usage is TRBV18 and J usage is TRBJ2-1; 12 bases fit TRBD2. Germline CDR1 is KGHSH and CDR2 is LQKENI. J was trimmed by 6 bases and V by 3 bases; bases with no gene match: 3. The CDR3 loop spans 15 amino acids. The CDR3 DNA sequence: TGTGCCAGCTCACCCGGACTAGCGGGGACCAATGAGCAGTTCTTC. Protein sequence: CASSPGLAGTNEQFF.

This clone was seen just once. The CDR3 here is CASSKGQEENEKLFF. The CDR3 nucleotides read TGTGCCAGCAGCAAAGGACAGGAAGAGAATGAAAAACTGTTTTTT. The rearrangement joins TRBV21-1 to TRBJ1-4; no DNA check was done on the table's D call, TRBD1. TRBV21-1 is a recognized pseudogene. The CDR3 spans 15 residues.

The rearrangement joins TRBV5-1 to TRBJ2-1, with D unclear. Trimming took 0 bases from V and 8 from J, leaving 9 bases between them. The CDR3 covers 13 residues. The germline V gene encodes CDR1 SGHRS and CDR2 YFSETQ. CDR3 sequence reads: CASSLEGKDEQFF. In nucleotides, the CDR3 is TGCGCCAGCAGCTTGGAGGGCAAGGATGAGCAGTTCTTC. Drawing the rest from reference TRBV5-1 and TRBJ2-1, the complete variable domain is KAGVTQTPRYLIKTRGQQVTLSCSPISGHRSVSWYQQTPGQGLQFLFEYFSETQRNKGNFPGRFSGRQFSNSRSEMNVSTLELGDSALYLCASSLEGKDEQFFGPGTRLTVL.

This clone was observed a single time. The genes are TRBV6-5 and TRBJ1-4; D perhaps matches TRBD1 (6 bases). Germline assignment: CDR1 MNHEY and CDR2 SVGAGI. V was pared by 2 bases and J by 8 bases, with 9 bases between. The CDR3 runs to 13 residues. CDR3 in DNA: TGTGCCAGCAGTTACGGGGGCAGGGAAAAACTGTTTTTT. This translates into CASSYGGREKLFF.

V and J are TRBV6-4 and TRBJ2-1, with 9 nucleotides matching TRBD2. V was clipped by 4 bases and J by 4 bases; unmatched bases: 5. Germline V gene lookup returns CDR1 MRHNA and CDR2 SNTAGT. This CDR3 is 15 amino acids long. The CDR3 region is CASSVTSGLYNEQFF. The CDR3 coding sequence is TGTGCCAGCAGTGTAACTAGCGGGCTTTACAATGAGCAGTTCTTC.

This clone occurred once. In DNA form, the CDR3 reads TGTGCCAGCAGTGACCGGACAGGGGGAGGCAATCAGCCCCAGCATTTT. Amino acid sequence: CASSDRTGGGNQPQHF. This chain joins TRBV27 and TRBJ1-5, with 10 bases identical to TRBD1. J lost 2 bases, V lost 5 bases, and 6 bases had no gene match. The CDR3 covers 16 residues. Per the germline V gene, CDR1 is MNHEY and CDR2 is SMNVEV (reference sequence).

The chain employs TRBV2 and TRBJ2-7, with 7 bases aligning to TRBD1. This CDR3 has 16 amino acids. CDR1 is SNHLY, CDR2 FYNNEI, per germline. V dropped 7 bases and J dropped 0; count of bases not matched to a gene: 12. The CDR3 sequence is CASIQHPRDSSYEQYF. In nucleotides, the CDR3 is TGTGCCAGCATTCAGCATCCCCGGGACAGCTCCTACGAGCAGTACTTC.

J is TRBJ2-2 and V is TRBV7-6; tentative D call: TRBD1 (6 bases). This CDR3 region has 15 residues. V lost 0 bases and J lost 1, with 6 bases in between. Looked up from germline, CDR1 is SGHVS and CDR2 is FNYEAQ. CDR3 in DNA: TGTGCCAGCAGCTTAGCCAGGGGGAACACCGGGGAGCTGTTTTTT. Translation: CASSLARGNTGELFF. Supplemented by reference TRBV7-6 and TRBJ2-2, the full variable domain reads GAGVSQSPRYKVTKRGQDVALRCDPISGHVSLYWYRQALGQGPEFLTYFNYEAQQDKSGLPNDRFSAERPEGSISTLTIQRTEQRDSAMYRCASSLARGNTGELFFGEGSRLTVL.

The chain joins TRBV27 to TRBJ2-7, with 12 bases fitting TRBD2. Losses at the gene ends were 9 bases for V and 1 base for J; bases not matched to a gene: 7. Germline assignment: CDR1 MNHEY and CDR2 SMNVEV (reference sequence). The CDR3 is made up of 15 amino acids. The CDR3 region is CASNSLAGGSYEQYF. CDR3 bases: TGTGCCAGTAACTCACTAGCGGGAGGATCCTACGAGCAGTACTTC.

Only a few counts were recorded for this clone. This chain joins TRBV9 and TRBJ2-2; 7 positions agree with TRBD1. The CDR3 covers 14 residues. CDR1 and CDR2 (germline): SGDLS, YYNGEE. The V and J ends lost 0 bases and 7 bases, in that order; junction bases with no gene match: 3. In DNA form, the CDR3 reads TGTGCCAGCAGCGTAGGTCAGGGGGTCGGGGAGCTGTTTTTT. This codes for CASSVGQGVGELFF.

The chain links TRBV9 to TRBJ2-1, with D possibly matching TRBD2 (5 bases). The CDR3 runs to 13 residues. Germline lookup yields CDR1 SGDLS and CDR2 YYNGEE. The V and J ends lost 0 bases and 7 bases respectively, with 8 bases between them. Written as DNA, the CDR3 is TGTGCCAGCAGCGTAGGGACGGGGAATGAGCAGTTCTTC. Translating gives CASSVGTGNEQFF.

This sequence joins TRBV11-2 and TRBJ2-7, with TRBD1 as a possible D gene (5 bases). V was pared by 5 bases and J by 2 bases, with 13 bases between. The CDR3 spans 14 residues. Looked up from germline, CDR1 is SGHAT and CDR2 is FQNNGV. The CDR3 spells CASSLRQTTYEQYF. DNA for the CDR3: TGTGCCAGCAGCCTGAGACAGACCACCTACGAGCAGTACTTC.

The rearrangement links TRBV6-5 to TRBJ1-1, with 9 bases that match TRBD1. CDR1 is MNHEY, CDR2 SVGAGI, per germline. This CDR3 region has 15 residues. J gave up 11 bases and V 4 bases, and 14 bases lay outside the gene matches. The CDR3 sequence is CASSSHSGQGLGAFF. CDR3 nucleotide sequence: TGTGCCAGCAGTTCACATTCGGGACAGGGACTAGGGGCTTTCTTT.

The chain employs TRBV5-1 and TRBJ1-1; no firm D call. Germline V gene sequence: CDR1 SGHRS, CDR2 YFSETQ. Trimming left V 4 bases short and J 0 bases short, with 13 bases between. There are 15 residues in the CDR3. The CDR3 sequence: CASSPDLGLNTEAFF. Here the CDR3 DNA reads TGCGCCAGCAGCCCCGATCTCGGGTTGAACACTGAAGCTTTCTTT.

The rearrangement links TRBV5-8 to TRBJ2-1; D perhaps matches TRBD2 (6 bases). With 0 bases removed from V and 0 bases from J, the gap between germline ends came to 10 bases. The CDR3 has 16 residues. CDR1 and CDR2 (germline): SGHTS, YDEGEE. CDR3 sequence reads: CASSLGGDRSYNEQFF. The CDR3 region has the DNA TGTGCCAGCAGCTTGGGGGGGGACCGCTCCTACAATGAGCAGTTCTTC.

V is TRBV6-1 and J is TRBJ1-1, with D perhaps matching TRBD1 (5 bases). The CDR3 totals 15 residues. Germline CDR1 MNHNS, CDR2 SASEGT. The V end was cut by 1 base, the J end by 5 bases, with 14 bases between. The CDR3, as DNA: TGTGCCAGCAGTGAAGAATGGCGGGGACGGACTGAAGCTTTCTTT. It encodes CASSEEWRGRTEAFF.

J is TRBJ2-5 and V is TRBV28; D is undetermined. There are 12 residues in the CDR3. Trimming removed 7 bases at V and 0 bases at J, with 6 bases between. Germline V lookup: CDR1 MDHEN, CDR2 SYDVKM. CDR3 in DNA: TGTGCCAGCAAATCGTACCAAGAGACCCAGTACTTC. Its protein is CASKSYQETQYF.

This chain joins TRBV4-1 and TRBJ2-1; 7 positions agree with TRBD2. Per the germline V gene, CDR1 is MGHRA and CDR2 is YSYEKL. CDR3 length equals 15 residues. J gave up 7 bases and V 0 bases, and 6 bases lay outside the gene matches. The CDR3 here is CASSQDRVAGNEQFF. CDR3 in DNA: TGCGCCAGCAGCCAAGATCGGGTAGCGGGTAATGAGCAGTTCTTC.

This chain joins TRBV6-6 and TRBJ2-2; D remains ambiguous. Germline CDR1 reads MNHNY; CDR2 reads SVGAGI (reference sequence). The CDR3 runs 14 residues. Trimming removed 5 bases at V and 2 bases at J, with 9 bases between. The CDR3 DNA follows: TGTGCCAGCAGTGGGGAAGTAAACACCGGGGAGCTGTTTTTT. It codes for CASSGEVNTGELFF.

The chain links TRBV6-4 to TRBJ2-7; tentatively, D is TRBD2 (6 bases). V lost 8 bases and J lost 1, with 27 bases in between. The CDR3 contains 18 residues. Per the germline V gene, CDR1 is MRHNA and CDR2 is SNTAGT. The CDR3 bases are TGTGCCAGCGGAAGATTTCGACGGGACTGCCAGATGTCCTACGAGCAGTACTTC. Protein sequence: CASGRFRRDCQMSYEQYF.